This is a list of T cell receptor beta chains from one sample in a study of stem cell transplantation in POMP-related autoinflammatory disease. Generated by immunoSEQ multiplex PCR, the TCRdb table keeps only in-frame clones and is missing some. Of over 60,000 clones in the sample, just over 90% were seen once. The starting material was CD4+ T cells from PBMCs, obtained after stem cell transplantation. Every receptor here comes from a human patient with POMP-related autoinflammation and immune dysregulation (PRAID). Some of the T cells may derive from the graft donor. Each CDR3 is given with its conserved first and last residue. Each record gives: V gene, J gene, D gene, clone size, CDR3 protein, CDR3 DNA. A D gene is named only where the DNA matches it firmly. Some rows have no size entry. The others give once, few or many, or a class for an expanded clone.

TRBV11-2,TRBJ2-1,TRBD1,-,CASSLEGQGAHEQFF,TGTGCCAGCAGCTTAGAGGGACAGGGGGCCCATGAGCAGTTCTTC
TRBV19,TRBJ2-5,-,once,CASSITGRAGRPPGETQYF,TGTGCCAGTAGTATAACGGGGCGGGCAGGGAGGCCCCCTGGGGAGACCCAGTACTTC
TRBV6-5,TRBJ1-4,-,-,CASDMGANEKLFF,TGTGCCAGTGACATGGGGGCTAATGAAAAACTGTTTTTT
TRBV19,TRBJ1-2,-,-,CASKSVRVNGYTF,TGTGCCAGTAAAAGTGTCAGGGTGAATGGCTACACCTTC
TRBV6-1,TRBJ1-1,-,-,CASSERSPNTEAFF,TGTGCCAGCAGTGAACGGAGTCCGAACACTGAAGCTTTCTTT
TRBV28,TRBJ1-1,TRBD1,-,CASSLLTGMNTEAFF,TGTGCCAGCAGTCTCCTGACAGGGATGAACACTGAAGCTTTCTTT
TRBV5-8,TRBJ2-3,TRBD1,-,CASSLETGDPTDTQYF,TGTGCCAGCAGCTTGGAGACAGGGGACCCCACAGATACGCAGTATTTT
TRBV5-1,TRBJ1-3,-,-,CASSLAPGASSGNTIYF,TGCGCCAGCAGCTTGGCCCCGGGAGCGAGCTCTGGAAACACCATATATTTT
TRBV5-1,TRBJ2-1,TRBD2,-,CASSVTSGTYNEQFF,TGCGCCAGCAGCGTGACTAGCGGGACTTACAATGAGCAGTTCTTC
TRBV15,TRBJ1-1,-,-,CATSRAGLTNTEAFF,TGTGCCACCAGCAGAGCGGGACTGACAAACACTGAAGCTTTCTTT
TRBV19,TRBJ1-5,-,few,CASSIDLYGGMNQPQHF,TGTGCCAGTAGTATAGATCTATACGGGGGGATGAATCAGCCCCAGCATTTT
TRBV13,TRBJ2-5,-,-,CASSYPGGRRNQETQYF,TGTGCCAGCAGCTACCCTGGGGGGAGGCGTAATCAAGAGACCCAGTACTTC
TRBV24-1,TRBJ2-3,-,-,CATSDLAGEPDTQYF,TGTGCCACCAGTGATTTGGCAGGGGAACCAGATACGCAGTATTTT
TRBV18,TRBJ1-2,-,-,CASSPAGRGYTF,TGTGCCAGCTCACCAGCAGGGAGGGGCTACACCTTC
TRBV6-5,TRBJ2-7,TRBD2,-,CASRGSGRVYEQYF,TGTGCCAGCCGAGGAAGCGGGAGGGTCTACGAGCAGTACTTC
TRBV19,TRBJ1-1,-,-,CASSIQSGGTEAFF,TGTGCCAGTAGTATCCAGAGCGGGGGAACTGAAGCTTTCTTT
TRBV29-1,TRBJ2-5,TRBD2,-,CSTSGGRETQYF,TGCAGCACATCGGGCGGGAGGGAGACCCAGTACTTC
TRBV10-3,TRBJ1-2,TRBD1,-,CASGQGDYGYTF,TGTGCCTCGGGACAGGGCGACTATGGCTACACCTTC
TRBV15,TRBJ2-5,-,-,CATSRGLSGWLETQYF,TGTGCCACCAGCAGAGGCCTCTCCGGATGGCTAGAGACCCAGTACTTC
TRBV2,TRBJ2-2,TRBD2,-,CASNRLAGRAGELFF,TGTGCCAGCAATCGACTAGCGGGAAGGGCGGGGGAGCTGTTTTTT
TRBV28,TRBJ1-2,-,-,CASDGLGHHNYGYTF,TGTGCCAGCGATGGGCTTGGACACCATAACTATGGCTACACCTTC
TRBV6-6,TRBJ2-7,TRBD1,-,CASSYSVTGKTYEQYF,TGTGCCAGCAGTTACTCAGTGACAGGGAAGACCTACGAGCAGTACTTC
TRBV27,TRBJ2-3,TRBD1,-,CASRPLYRGRDTQYF,TGTGCCAGCAGACCCCTATACAGGGGCAGAGATACGCAGTATTTT
TRBV7-7,TRBJ2-2,-,-,CASSLVAGPTGELFF,TGTGCCAGCAGCCTAGTAGCCGGCCCCACCGGGGAGCTGTTTTTT
TRBV11-2,TRBJ2-7,TRBD1,-,CASSLDRPREQYF,TGTGCCAGCAGCTTGGACAGGCCCCGAGAGCAGTACTTC
TRBV24-1,TRBJ2-1,-,-,CATSDLGNEQFF,TGTGCCACCAGTGATTTGGGTAATGAGCAGTTCTTC
TRBV6-6,TRBJ1-3,TRBD1,-,CASRPGTGAGNTIYF,TGTGCCAGCAGACCCGGGACAGGGGCTGGAAACACCATATATTTT
TRBV6-6,TRBJ2-7,-,-,CASSSATGQYF,TGTGCCAGCAGCTCAGCGACAGGCCAGTACTTC
TRBV19,TRBJ2-1,-,once,CASSPLAQPYNEQFF,TGTGCCAGTAGTCCGCTAGCGCAACCCTACAATGAGCAGTTCTTC
TRBV29-1,TRBJ2-3,-,-,CSVAISRPDTQYF,TGCAGCGTTGCAATCAGCAGACCCGATACGCAGTATTTT
TRBV28,TRBJ1-2,-,-,CASSFGAARYGYTF,TGTGCCAGCAGCTTTGGGGCGGCACGCTATGGCTACACCTTC
TRBV6-5,TRBJ2-3,-,-,CASSTTVSTDTQYF,TGTGCCAGCAGTACAACGGTGAGCACAGATACGCAGTATTTT
TRBV6-6,TRBJ1-5,TRBD1,-,CASSYTGGMGQPQHF,TGTGCCAGCAGTTATACAGGGGGCATGGGCCAGCCCCAGCATTTT
TRBV7-8,TRBJ2-6,-,-,CASSRQRWPPLSGANVLTF,TGTGCCAGCAGCAGACAAAGGTGGCCCCCCCTTTCTGGGGCCAACGTCCTGACTTTC
TRBV3-1/TRBV3-2,TRBJ1-5,TRBD1,-,CASSQGTGGSRTSQHF,TGTGCCAGCAGCCAAGGGACAGGGGGGTCACGTACCTCCCAGCATTTT
TRBV7-2,TRBJ1-1,-,once,CASSLALTGLNTEAFF,TGTGCCAGCAGCTTAGCTCTCACAGGGTTGAACACTGAAGCTTTCTTT
TRBV14,TRBJ2-1,-,-,CASSQFQGAYNEQFF,TGTGCCAGCAGCCAATTTCAGGGCGCCTACAATGAGCAGTTCTTC
TRBV5-4,TRBJ2-5,TRBD1,-,CASSVQGEETQYF,TGTGCCAGCAGCGTACAGGGGGAGGAGACCCAGTACTTC
TRBV5-1,TRBJ2-7,-,-,CASSPRTASSYEQYF,TGCGCCAGCAGCCCTCGGACAGCAAGCTCCTACGAGCAGTACTTC
TRBV30,TRBJ2-5,TRBD1,once,CAWSVTGGETQYF,TGTGCCTGGAGTGTGACAGGGGGCGAGACCCAGTACTTC
TRBV4-1,TRBJ2-7,TRBD1,-,CASSQGQARSYEQYF,TGCGCCAGCAGCCAGGGACAGGCCAGGTCCTACGAGCAGTACTTC
TRBV28,TRBJ2-3,TRBD1,-,CASSSTGERTDTQYF,TGTGCCAGCAGCTCGACAGGGGAACGGACAGATACGCAGTATTTT
TRBV23-1,TRBJ1-1,-,-,CASRRDSPDTEAFF,TGCGCCAGCAGGAGAGACAGCCCAGACACTGAAGCTTTCTTT
TRBV28,TRBJ2-5,TRBD2,-,CASGTSGGSQETQYF,TGTGCCAGCGGTACTAGCGGGGGGTCTCAAGAGACCCAGTACTTC
TRBV3-1/TRBV3-2,TRBJ2-1,-,-,CASSLSWGAGYNEQFF,TGTGCCAGCAGCCTTTCCTGGGGGGCAGGCTACAATGAGCAGTTCTTC
TRBV5-5,TRBJ2-5,TRBD2,-,CASHRTSGGLETQYF,TGTGCCAGCCATCGGACTAGCGGGGGGTTGGAGACCCAGTACTTC
TRBV19,TRBJ1-5,TRBD1,-,CASSISGGGGQPQHF,TGTGCCAGTAGTATCTCCGGAGGGGGCGGACAGCCCCAGCATTTT
TRBV5-5,TRBJ2-3,-,-,CASSLGPGDLDTQYF,TGTGCCAGCAGCTTGGGGCCAGGGGATTTGGATACGCAGTATTTT
TRBV7-9,TRBJ1-4,-,-,CASSLGLTDEKLFF,TGTGCCAGCAGCCTAGGCCTGACCGATGAAAAACTGTTTTTT
TRBV20-1,TRBJ2-7,TRBD2,-,CSASLQTSGGEQYF,TGCAGTGCTAGTCTCCAGACTAGCGGGGGCGAGCAGTACTTC
TRBV7-2,TRBJ2-1,TRBD1,-,CASSFGTGGLNEQFF,TGTGCCAGCAGCTTTGGGACAGGGGGGCTAAATGAGCAGTTCTTC
TRBV3-1/TRBV3-2,TRBJ1-1,-,-,CASSLRGREPFF,TGTGCCAGCAGCCTTAGGGGTAGGGAACCTTTCTTT
TRBV2,TRBJ2-5,TRBD1,-,CASSEYLGQAETQYF,TGTGCCAGCAGTGAATATTTAGGACAGGCAGAGACCCAGTACTTC
TRBV7-6,TRBJ2-3,TRBD2,-,CASSPGGQGGRDTQYF,TGTGCCAGCAGCCCCGGCGGGCAGGGAGGGAGAGATACGCAGTATTTT
TRBV18,TRBJ2-5,-,-,CASSMGREGFETQYF,TGTGCCAGCTCAATGGGGAGAGAAGGATTCGAGACCCAGTACTTC
TRBV5-5,TRBJ1-1,-,-,CASSLGRVNTEAFF,TGTGCCAGCAGCTTAGGACGGGTGAACACTGAAGCTTTCTTT
TRBV29-1,TRBJ2-2,-,-,CSVRASQGETGELFF,TGCAGCGTACGAGCTTCTCAGGGTGAGACCGGGGAGCTGTTTTTT
TRBV7-9,TRBJ2-1,TRBD2,-,CASRIRVGLAGGNEQFF,TGTGCCAGCAGAATAAGAGTGGGACTAGCGGGAGGTAATGAGCAGTTCTTC
TRBV5-1,TRBJ2-2,-,-,CASSLSGSYTGELFF,TGCGCCAGCAGCTTGAGCGGGTCTTACACCGGGGAGCTGTTTTTT
TRBV4-1,TRBJ2-5,TRBD2,-,CASSQVRLAGESETQYF,TGCGCCAGCAGCCAAGTTCGTCTAGCGGGAGAATCGGAGACCCAGTACTTC